The 21 T cell receptor beta chains given below trace back to one sample, sequenced in a study of CXCR3 chemokines and chemotherapy response in bladder cancer. TCRdb recomputed calls from the PCR reads with MiXCR, one row per CDR3 protein. This sample carries 3,000 to 3,500 distinct CDR3 sequences, 25% to 30% of them seen once, and the ten largest clones take roughly an eighth. Sample acquisition took place from a patient whose treatment included neoadjuvant chemotherapy. These receptors all come from a human donor with bladder cancer that did not respond to neoadjuvant chemotherapy.

In this sample, this clonotype is medium-sized. This chain uses TRBV5-6 with TRBJ1-6; 8 nucleotides align to TRBD1. Germline CDR1 reads SGHDT; CDR2 reads YYEEEE. The ends lost 2 bases at V and 6 bases at J; junction bases unmatched: 4. This CDR3 is 15 amino acids long. The CDR3 spells CASSFGQGRNSPLHF. As DNA, the CDR3 is TGTGCCAGCAGCTTCGGACAGGGCCGTAATTCACCCCTCCACTTT.

This clonotype was seen only a few times. The chain joins TRBV6-2 or TRBV6-3 to TRBJ1-2; D gene uncertain. This CDR3 contains 11 residues. V lost 8 bases and J 7 bases, leaving 11 bases between the germline ends. Germline CDR1 is MNHEY and CDR2 is SVGEGT. CDR3 DNA sequence: TGTGCCAGCGGGATAGTGGCTGGCTACACCTTC. Translating gives CASGIVAGYTF.

The chain couples TRBV15 to TRBJ1-2; 7 bases match TRBD1. The CDR3 runs 18 residues. V shed 10 bases and J 0 bases; nucleotides not matched to a gene: 20. The germline CDR1 and CDR2 sequences are LNHNV and YYDKDF (reference sequence). As DNA, the CDR3 is TGTGCCATCAGAGCCGCCCCTGACAGGGTGGTCGCTAACTATGGCTACACCTTC. Translated, it gives CAIRAAPDRVVANYGYTF.

This clonotype is labeled large. The chain links TRBV7-9 to TRBJ2-3, with D maybe TRBD2 (6 bases). The CDR3 spans 17 residues. Between the trimmed V and J ends, which lost 5 bases and 0 bases, there was a span of 18 bases. The germline gives CDR1 SEHNR, CDR2 FQNEAQ (reference sequence). For the CDR3, the DNA is TGTGCCAGCAGCGACGGCCAGATAGCGGATAGCACAGATACGCAGTATTTT. Its protein is CASSDGQIADSTDTQYF.

By sample share, this clonotype is medium-sized (0.01 to 0.1%). The gene calls are TRBV27 and TRBJ1-4, with D uncertain. CDR3 length: 14 amino acids. Per germline, CDR1 MNHEY and CDR2 SMNVEV (reference sequence). V shed 6 bases and J shed 6 bases, with 14 bases lying between them. The CDR3 DNA is TGTGCCAGCAGCAGAGTTATCCTGGATGAAAAACTGTTTTTT. Amino acid sequence: CASSRVILDEKLFF.

V is TRBV5-6 and J is TRBJ1-1; tentative D call: TRBD1 (5 bases). The CDR3 contains 15 residues. Germline V gene data show CDR1 as SGHDT and CDR2 as YYEEEE. V was shortened by 0 bases and J by 7 bases, with 16 bases between the two germline ends. CDR3 bases: TGTGCCAGCAGCTTGGCGACGGGGGGGATCTGTGAAGCTTTCTTT. Residues: CASSLATGGICEAFF.

This chain connects TRBV6-6 to TRBJ1-1, with a possible D match to TRBD1 (5 bases). This CDR3 comprises 14 residues. Germline V CDR1 and CDR2: MNHNY, SVGAGI (reference sequence). The V end was cut by 10 bases, the J end by 1 base, with 16 bases between. The CDR3 sequence: CATRPGQPNTEAFF. The DNA for the CDR3 is TGTGCCACCAGACCAGGGCAGCCGAACACTGAAGCTTTCTTT.

Many counts were recorded for this clonotype. The V and J genes are TRBV7-2 and TRBJ2-5; tentatively, D is TRBD1 (6 bases). With 5 bases removed from V and 5 bases from J, the gap between germline ends came to 12 bases. Germline loops: CDR1 SGHTA, CDR2 FQGNSA. The CDR3 contains 13 residues. The CDR3 DNA is TGTGCCAGCAGCCCCAGGGGCAGGGAGACCCAGTACTTC. This translates into CASSPRGRETQYF.

This clonotype is medium-sized. The chain combines TRBV15 with TRBJ1-1, with TRBD1 matching 9 bases. After removal of 8 bases from V and 1 base from J, the junction contained 11 bases not matched to a gene. CDR1 LNHNV and CDR2 YYDKDF come from the germline V gene (reference sequence). This CDR3 has 16 amino acids. The CDR3 DNA sequence: TGTGCCACCTTCCACCCAACAGGGGGCGAGAACACTGAAGCTTTCTTT. Amino acid sequence: CATFHPTGGENTEAFF.

This clonotype counts as medium-sized. The chain carries TRBV19 and TRBJ2-2; tentatively, D is TRBD1 or TRBD2 (6 bases each). This CDR3 is built from 15 residues. V lost 7 bases and J lost 2, with 14 bases in between. Germline V lookup: CDR1 LNHDA, CDR2 SQIVND (reference sequence). The CDR3 region is CASNSGEANTGELFF. In nucleotides, the CDR3 is TGTGCCAGTAATTCAGGGGAGGCTAACACCGGGGAGCTGTTTTTT.

The chain couples TRBV6-6 to TRBJ2-3; D may be TRBD1 or TRBD2 (5 bases each). The V gene's germline CDR1 is MNHNY and CDR2 SVGAGI (reference sequence). Trimming removed 5 bases at V and 7 bases at J, with 13 bases between. The CDR3 spans 13 residues. CDR3 nucleotide sequence: TGTGCCAGCAGTGGTACCGGGGCTTATACGCAGTATTTT. Protein sequence: CASSGTGAYTQYF.

This clonotype counts as medium-sized. The CDR3 region is CASSIVQGNEQFF. The CDR3 nucleotides read TGTGCCAGTAGTATAGTACAGGGCAATGAGCAGTTCTTC. The V and J genes are TRBV19 and TRBJ2-1; tentatively, D is TRBD1 (6 bases). This CDR3 has 13 amino acids. V was shortened by 1 base and J by 6 bases, with 7 bases between the two germline ends. From germline, CDR1 is LNHDA and CDR2 SQIVND (reference sequence).

The chain links TRBV6-2 or TRBV6-3 to TRBJ2-3; weak D call: TRBD1 (7 bases). This CDR3 is built from 17 residues. Between the trimmed V and J ends, which lost 6 bases and 7 bases, there was a span of 26 bases. The germline gives CDR1 MNHEY, CDR2 SVGEGT. For the CDR3, the DNA is TGTGCCAGCAGCTCAGGGGGGATGAACACCGGGGCTTATACGCAGTATTTT. This encodes CASSSGGMNTGAYTQYF.

This clonotype was seen ten or more times. The chain links TRBV11-2 to TRBJ1-1, with D possibly being TRBD1 (5 bases). Deletions cut 4 bases from V and 5 bases from J, with 14 bases between. The CDR3 contains 14 residues. Germline values: CDR1 SGHAT, CDR2 FQNNGV. The CDR3 region has the DNA TGTGCCAGCAGCTCTCAGGGTGGAAGGACTGAAGCTTTCTTT. Translated, it gives CASSSQGGRTEAFF.

This chain connects TRBV10-2 to TRBJ1-6; D is perhaps TRBD1 (5 bases). V lost 6 bases and J 9 bases, leaving 9 bases between the germline ends. From germline, CDR1 is WSHSY and CDR2 SAAADI. The length of the CDR3 is 12 residues. Written as DNA, the CDR3 is TGCGCCAGCAGAGGGGTTGGTTCACCCCTCCACTTT. Protein: CASRGVGSPLHF.

By its share, this clonotype is medium-sized. This sequence joins TRBV19 and TRBJ1-2, with D hard to call. Germline V gives CDR1 LNHDA, CDR2 SQIVND (reference sequence). V was pared by 7 bases and J by 7 bases, with 10 bases between. The CDR3 consists of 11 residues. This chain's CDR3 is CASKVVGGYTF. DNA for the CDR3: TGTGCCAGTAAGGTGGTTGGTGGCTACACCTTC.

For this clonotype: This likely stems from a read error, as it lies one base from a far larger clone. The V gene is TRBV15, the J gene TRBJ2-7; TRBD2 might be the D (5 bases). V gave up 0 bases and J gave up 7 bases, with 16 bases separating them. Per the germline V gene, CDR1 is LNHNV and CDR2 is YYDKDF (reference sequence). The CDR3 extends over 15 amino acids. CDR3 DNA sequence: TGTGCCACCAGCAGAGATATTGAGAGGGCAACAGAGCAGTACTTC. As protein: CATSRDIERATEQYF.

Within the sample, this clonotype is medium-sized. The J gene is TRBJ2-7, the V gene TRBV6-5; a weak D match, TRBD2 (5 bases). Germline V gives CDR1 MNHEY, CDR2 SVGAGI. The CDR3 spans 13 residues. Trimming shortened V by 8 bases and J by 3 bases, and 14 bases separated the two germline ends. This CDR3 is CASAEDFHYEQYF. In DNA, the CDR3 is TGTGCCAGCGCGGAGGATTTCCACTACGAGCAGTACTTC.

This clonotype is labeled medium-sized (0.01 to 0.1%). The rearrangement uses TRBV6-2 or TRBV6-3 and TRBJ2-7; TRBD2 matches 12 bases. CDR1 is MNHEY, CDR2 SVGEGT, per germline. The CDR3 extends over 15 amino acids. The trim removed 6 bases at V and 5 bases at J, leaving 8 bases unmatched. The CDR3 loop reads CASRRGLAGLNEQYF. The CDR3, as DNA: TGTGCCAGCAGGCGAGGACTAGCGGGGTTGAACGAGCAGTACTTC.

Only a few counts were recorded for this clonotype. A far larger clone lies a single base away; this is likely a read error. The genes are TRBV11-3 and TRBJ2-1, with 8 nucleotides matching TRBD2. J was trimmed by 7 bases and V by 5 bases; bases with no gene match: 10. The germline V gene encodes CDR1 SGHNT and CDR2 YENEEA. CDR3 length equals 15 residues. The CDR3 sequence: CASSRPGLGTNEQFF. The CDR3 nucleotides are TGTGCCAGCAGCCGACCGGGACTAGGGACAAATGAGCAGTTCTTC.

In regard to this clonotype: A much larger clone differs by one base, so this may be a read error. The CDR3 protein is CASREGASGYTF. CDR3 DNA: TGTGCCAGCAGGGAGGGAGCTTCTGGCTACACCTTC. This rearrangement joins TRBV6-6 to TRBJ1-2; D ambiguous. V gave up 6 bases and J gave up 7 bases, with 12 bases separating them. The germline V gene encodes CDR1 MNHNY and CDR2 SVGAGI (reference sequence). This CDR3 contains 12 residues.